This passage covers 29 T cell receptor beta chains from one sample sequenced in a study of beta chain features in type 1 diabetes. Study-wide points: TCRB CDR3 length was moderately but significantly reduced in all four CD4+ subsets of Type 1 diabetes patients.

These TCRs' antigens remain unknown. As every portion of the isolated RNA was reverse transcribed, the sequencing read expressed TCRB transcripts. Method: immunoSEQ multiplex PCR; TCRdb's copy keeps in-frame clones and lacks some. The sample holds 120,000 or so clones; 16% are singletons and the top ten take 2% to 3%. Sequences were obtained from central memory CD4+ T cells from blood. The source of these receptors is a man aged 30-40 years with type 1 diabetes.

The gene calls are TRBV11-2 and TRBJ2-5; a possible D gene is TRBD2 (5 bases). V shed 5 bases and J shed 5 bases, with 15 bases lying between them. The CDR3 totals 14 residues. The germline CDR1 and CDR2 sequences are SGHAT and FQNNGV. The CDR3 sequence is CASSNRAWEETQYF. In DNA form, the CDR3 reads TGTGCCAGCAGCAACAGAGCTTGGGAGGAGACCCAGTACTTC.

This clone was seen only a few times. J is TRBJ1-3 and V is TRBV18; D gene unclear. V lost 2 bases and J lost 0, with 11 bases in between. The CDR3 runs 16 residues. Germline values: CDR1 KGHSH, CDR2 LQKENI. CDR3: CASSPDRTSSGNTIYF. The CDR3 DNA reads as TGTGCCAGCTCACCAGATAGGACCAGCTCTGGAAACACCATATATTTT. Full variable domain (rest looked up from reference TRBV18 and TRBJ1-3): NAGVMQNPRHLVRRRGQEARLRCSPMKGHSHVYWYRQLPEEGLKFMVYLQKENIIDESGMPKERFSAEFPKEGPSILRIQQVVRGDSAAYFCASSPDRTSSGNTIYFGEGSWLTVV.

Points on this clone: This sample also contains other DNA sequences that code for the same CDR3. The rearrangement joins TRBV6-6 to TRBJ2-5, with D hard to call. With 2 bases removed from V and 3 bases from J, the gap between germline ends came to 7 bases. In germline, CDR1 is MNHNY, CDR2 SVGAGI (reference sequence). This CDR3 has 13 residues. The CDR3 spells CASSYRAEETQYF. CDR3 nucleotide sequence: TGTGCCAGCAGTTACCGAGCAGAAGAGACCCAGTACTTC.

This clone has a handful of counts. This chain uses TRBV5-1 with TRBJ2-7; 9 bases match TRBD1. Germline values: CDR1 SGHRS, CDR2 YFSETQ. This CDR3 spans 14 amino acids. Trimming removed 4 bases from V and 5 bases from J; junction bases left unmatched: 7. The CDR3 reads CASSLGQGRNEQYF. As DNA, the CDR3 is TGCGCCAGCAGCCTGGGACAGGGTCGGAACGAGCAGTACTTC.

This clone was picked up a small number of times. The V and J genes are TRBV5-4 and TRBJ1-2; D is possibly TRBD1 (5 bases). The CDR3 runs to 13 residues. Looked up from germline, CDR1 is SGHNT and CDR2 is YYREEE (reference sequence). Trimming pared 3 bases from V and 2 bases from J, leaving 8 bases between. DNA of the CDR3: TGTGCCAGCAGCTCGACAGAAAACTATGGCTACACCTTC. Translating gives CASSSTENYGYTF.

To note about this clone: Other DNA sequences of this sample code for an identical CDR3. The CDR3 loop is CASSPDSGNQPQHF. The CDR3 nucleotides are TGTGCCAGCAGCCCGGATTCTGGTAATCAGCCCCAGCATTTT. The V gene is TRBV7-2, the J gene TRBJ1-5; D gene ambiguous. The V gene's germline CDR1 is SGHTA and CDR2 FQGNSA. Deletions cut 5 bases from V and 4 bases from J, with 12 bases between. This CDR3 has 14 amino acids.

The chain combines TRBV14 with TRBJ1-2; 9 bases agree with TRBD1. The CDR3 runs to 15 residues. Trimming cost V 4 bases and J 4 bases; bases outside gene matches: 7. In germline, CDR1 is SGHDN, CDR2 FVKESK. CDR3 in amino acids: CASSLPGTGFYGYTF. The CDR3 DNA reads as TGTGCCAGCAGCCTCCCCGGGACAGGGTTCTATGGCTACACCTTC.

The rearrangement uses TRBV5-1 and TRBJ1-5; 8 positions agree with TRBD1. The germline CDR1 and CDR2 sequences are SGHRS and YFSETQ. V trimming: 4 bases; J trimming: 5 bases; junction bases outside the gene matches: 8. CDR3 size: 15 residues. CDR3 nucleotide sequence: TGCGCCAGCAGCCTCTCGGGACAGGATGATCAGCCCCAGCATTTT. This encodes CASSLSGQDDQPQHF. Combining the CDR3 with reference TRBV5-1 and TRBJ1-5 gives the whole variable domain KAGVTQTPRYLIKTRGQQVTLSCSPISGHRSVSWYQQTPGQGLQFLFEYFSETQRNKGNFPGRFSGRQFSNSRSEMNVSTLELGDSALYLCASSLSGQDDQPQHFGDGTRLSIL.

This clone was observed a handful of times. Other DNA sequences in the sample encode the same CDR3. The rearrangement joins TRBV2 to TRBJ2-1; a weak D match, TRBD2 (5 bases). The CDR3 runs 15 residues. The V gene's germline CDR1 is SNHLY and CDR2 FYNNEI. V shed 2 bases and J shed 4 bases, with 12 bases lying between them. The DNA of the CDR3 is TGTGCCAGCAGTGAAAATCCCGGAGGTTACAATGAGCAGTTCTTC. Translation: CASSENPGGYNEQFF.

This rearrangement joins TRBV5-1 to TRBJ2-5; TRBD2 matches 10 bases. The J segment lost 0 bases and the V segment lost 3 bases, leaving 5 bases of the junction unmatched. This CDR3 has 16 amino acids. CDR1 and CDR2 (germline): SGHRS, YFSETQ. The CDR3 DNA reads TGCGCCAGCAGCTCTAGCGGGGGTCAGTACCAAGAGACCCAGTACTTC. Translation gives CASSSSGGQYQETQYF.

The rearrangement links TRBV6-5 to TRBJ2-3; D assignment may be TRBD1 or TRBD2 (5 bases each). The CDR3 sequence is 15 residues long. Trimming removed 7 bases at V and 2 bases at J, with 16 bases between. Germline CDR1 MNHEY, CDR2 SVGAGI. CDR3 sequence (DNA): TGTGCCAGCACCCTATCGGGGCAACCCACAGATACGCAGTATTTT. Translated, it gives CASTLSGQPTDTQYF.

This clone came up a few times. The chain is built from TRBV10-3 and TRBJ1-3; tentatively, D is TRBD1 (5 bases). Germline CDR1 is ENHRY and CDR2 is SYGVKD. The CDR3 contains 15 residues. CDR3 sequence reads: CAINADGGSGNTIYF. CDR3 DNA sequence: TGTGCGATTAATGCCGATGGGGGCTCTGGAAACACCATATATTTT.

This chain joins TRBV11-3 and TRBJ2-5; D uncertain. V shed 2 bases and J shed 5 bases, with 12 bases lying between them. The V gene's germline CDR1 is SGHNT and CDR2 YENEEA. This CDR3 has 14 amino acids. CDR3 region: CASSLNALSETQYF. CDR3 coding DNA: TGTGCCAGCAGCTTAAATGCGCTAAGCGAGACCCAGTACTTC. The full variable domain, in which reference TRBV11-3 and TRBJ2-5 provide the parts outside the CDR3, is EAGVVQSPRYKIIEKKQPVAFWCNPISGHNTLYWYLQNLGQGPELLIRYENEEAVDDSQLPKDRFSAERLKGVDSTLKIQPAELGDSAVYLCASSLNALSETQYFGPGTRLLVL.

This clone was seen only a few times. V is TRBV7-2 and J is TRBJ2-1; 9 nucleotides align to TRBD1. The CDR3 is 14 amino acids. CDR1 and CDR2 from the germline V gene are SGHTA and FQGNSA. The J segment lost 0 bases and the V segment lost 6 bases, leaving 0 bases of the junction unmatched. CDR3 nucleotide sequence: TGTGCCAGCAGGGGACAGGGCTCCTACAATGAGCAGTTCTTC. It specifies CASRGQGSYNEQFF.

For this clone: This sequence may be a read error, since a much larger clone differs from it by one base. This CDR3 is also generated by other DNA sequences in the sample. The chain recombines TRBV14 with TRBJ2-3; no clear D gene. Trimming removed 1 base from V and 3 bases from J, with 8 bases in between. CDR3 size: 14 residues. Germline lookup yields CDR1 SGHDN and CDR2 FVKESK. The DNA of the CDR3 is TGTGCCAGCAGCCAAGGTGGCAGTACAGATACGCAGTATTTT. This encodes CASSQGGSTDTQYF.

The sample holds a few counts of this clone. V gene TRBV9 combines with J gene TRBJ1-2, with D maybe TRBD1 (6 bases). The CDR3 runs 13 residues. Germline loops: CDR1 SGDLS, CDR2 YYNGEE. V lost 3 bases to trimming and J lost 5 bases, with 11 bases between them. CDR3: CASSGDTTYGYTF. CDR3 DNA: TGTGCCAGCAGCGGGGACACCACATATGGCTACACCTTC.

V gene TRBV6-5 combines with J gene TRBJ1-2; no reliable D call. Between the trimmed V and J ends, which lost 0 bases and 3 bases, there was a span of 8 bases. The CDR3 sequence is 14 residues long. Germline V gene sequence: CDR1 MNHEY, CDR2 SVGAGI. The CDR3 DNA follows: TGTGCCAGCAGTTACTCGGTGGGCGACTATGGCTACACCTTC. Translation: CASSYSVGDYGYTF.

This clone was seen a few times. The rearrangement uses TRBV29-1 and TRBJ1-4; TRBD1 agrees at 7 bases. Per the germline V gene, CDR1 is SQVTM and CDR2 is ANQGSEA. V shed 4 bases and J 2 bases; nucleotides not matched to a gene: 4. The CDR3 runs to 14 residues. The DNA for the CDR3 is TGCAGCGTTGTAAAACAGGGGACTAATGAAAAACTGTTTTTT. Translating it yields CSVVKQGTNEKLFF. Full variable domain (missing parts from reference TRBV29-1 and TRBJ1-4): SAVISQKPSRDICQRGTSLTIQCQVDSQVTMMFWYRQQPGQSLTLIATANQGSEATYESGFVIDKFPISRPNLTFSTLTVSNMSPEDSSIYLCSVVKQGTNEKLFFGSGTQLSVL.

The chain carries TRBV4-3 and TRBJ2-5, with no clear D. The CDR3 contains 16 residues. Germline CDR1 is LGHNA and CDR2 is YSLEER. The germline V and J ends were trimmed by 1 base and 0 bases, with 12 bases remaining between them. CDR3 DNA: TGCGCCAGCAGCCAAGCGCCTCCATCTAACCAAGAGACCCAGTACTTC. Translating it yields CASSQAPPSNQETQYF.

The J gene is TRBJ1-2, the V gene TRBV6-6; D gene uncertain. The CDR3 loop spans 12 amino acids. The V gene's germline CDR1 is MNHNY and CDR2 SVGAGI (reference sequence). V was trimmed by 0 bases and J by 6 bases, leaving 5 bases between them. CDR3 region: CASSYSADGYTF. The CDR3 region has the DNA TGTGCCAGCAGTTACTCGGCGGATGGCTACACCTTC.

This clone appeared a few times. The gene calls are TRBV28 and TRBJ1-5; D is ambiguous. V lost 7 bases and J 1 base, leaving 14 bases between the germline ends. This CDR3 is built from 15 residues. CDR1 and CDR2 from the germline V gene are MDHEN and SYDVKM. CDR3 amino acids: CASTSVAISNQPQHF. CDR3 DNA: TGTGCCAGCACCTCCGTGGCCATCAGCAATCAGCCCCAGCATTTT.

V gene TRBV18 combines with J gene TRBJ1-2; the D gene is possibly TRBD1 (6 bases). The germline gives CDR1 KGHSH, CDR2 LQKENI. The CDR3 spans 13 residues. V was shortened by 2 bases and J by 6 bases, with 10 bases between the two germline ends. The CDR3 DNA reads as TGTGCCAGCTCACCATCGCCAGGGGATGGCTACACCTTC. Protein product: CASSPSPGDGYTF.

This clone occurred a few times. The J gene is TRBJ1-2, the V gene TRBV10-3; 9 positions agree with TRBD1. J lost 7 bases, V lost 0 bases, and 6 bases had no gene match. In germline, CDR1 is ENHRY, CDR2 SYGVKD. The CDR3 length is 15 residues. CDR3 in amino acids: CAISESGQGTVGYTF. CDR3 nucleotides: TGTGCCATCAGTGAGTCTGGACAGGGGACGGTTGGCTACACCTTC.

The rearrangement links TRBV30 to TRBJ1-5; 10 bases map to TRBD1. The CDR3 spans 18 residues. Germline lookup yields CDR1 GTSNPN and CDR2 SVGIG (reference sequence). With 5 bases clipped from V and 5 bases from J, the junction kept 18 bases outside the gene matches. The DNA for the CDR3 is TGTGCCTGGTGGGTTTCGGTCGAGACAGGGGGCGAGTATCAGCCCCAGCATTTT. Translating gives CAWWVSVETGGEYQPQHF.

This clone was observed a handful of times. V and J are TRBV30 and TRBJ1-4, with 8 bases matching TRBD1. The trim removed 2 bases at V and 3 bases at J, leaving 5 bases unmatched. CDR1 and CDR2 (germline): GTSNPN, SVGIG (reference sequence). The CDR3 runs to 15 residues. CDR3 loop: CAWSTYRGANEKLFF. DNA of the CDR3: TGTGCCTGGAGTACCTACAGGGGGGCTAATGAAAAACTGTTTTTT.

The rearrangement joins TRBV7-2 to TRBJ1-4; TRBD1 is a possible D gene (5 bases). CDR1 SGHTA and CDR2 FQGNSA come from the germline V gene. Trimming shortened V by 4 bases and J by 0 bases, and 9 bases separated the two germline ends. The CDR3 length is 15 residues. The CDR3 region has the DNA TGTGCCAGCAGCTCCGGACATTCAACTAATGAAAAACTGTTTTTT. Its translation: CASSSGHSTNEKLFF.

CDR3 coding DNA: TGTGCCAGTTCCTCGGTGGAGGGTGAAAAACTGTTTTTT. Translating it yields CASSSVEGEKLFF. J is TRBJ1-4 and V is TRBV28; D gene unclear. Germline values: CDR1 MDHEN, CDR2 SYDVKM. This CDR3 region has 13 residues. V was clipped by 9 bases and J by 7 bases, with 15 bases between them.

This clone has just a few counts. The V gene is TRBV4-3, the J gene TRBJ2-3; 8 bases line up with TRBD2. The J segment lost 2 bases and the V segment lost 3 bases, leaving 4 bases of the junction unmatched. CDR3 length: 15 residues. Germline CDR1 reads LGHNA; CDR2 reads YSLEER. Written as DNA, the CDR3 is TGCGCCAGCAGCCACCGCGGGGGGTTCACAGATACGCAGTATTTT. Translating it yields CASSHRGGFTDTQYF.

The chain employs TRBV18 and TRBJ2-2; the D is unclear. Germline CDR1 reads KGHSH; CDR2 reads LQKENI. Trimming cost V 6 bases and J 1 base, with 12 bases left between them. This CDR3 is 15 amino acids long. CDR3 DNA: TGTGCCAGCTCCCGGTGGACGGGGAACACCGGGGAGCTGTTTTTT. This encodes CASSRWTGNTGELFF.